This TCR beta chain comes out of a study of human T cells and chemical hapten exposure (dated by TCRdb to the early 2020s). With respect to the entire study: For sensitization, 2% DPC in acetone was applied to a 2 cm by 2 cm area of upper inner arm skin. Alopecia areata with under or over 50% scalp involvement, alopecia totalis and alopecia universalis were represented in the patient cohort, which was mostly female. Patch testing was performed on the upper back with Finn chambers containing 0.01% DPC, and the patch tests were scored after 6 days according to International Contact Dermatitis Research Group standards. Libraries were pooled for sequencing, and variation in per-sample TCR yields was attributed mainly to small differences in library volumes within the pool. Throughout the study period of about 25 weeks, patients also received therapeutic DPC doses to the scalp every week. Twenty-nine alopecia patients gave blood for TCR sequencing at one to four time points (pre-sensitization, 2, 6 and 24 weeks). Peripheral blood TCR repertoire changes were tracked in vivo in alopecia patients during primary and secondary sensitization to the hapten diphenylcyclopropenone (DPC). Blood samples were taken from patients before sensitization (week 0) and then at 2, 6 and about 24 weeks after DPC sensitization. General findings and caveats noted by the study authors: Because every patient had alopecia, a presumed autoimmune disease, the patients' immune response might differ from that of healthy individuals. Repeated subsampling changed both the strength of the expansion versus patch-test correlation and the threshold at which that correlation became significant. The number of TCRs above 1 in 1000 frequency did not change with DPC sensitization; there was no evidence of global repertoire structure alterations. Patch test score was positively correlated with the number of PT1 expanded TCRs, with significance at thresholds 8, 16 and 32 but not at 4. Expanded TCRs formed significantly more large CDR3 similarity clusters than pre-sensitization or healthy control sets, consistent with antigen-driven responses.

Library preparation used RACE. The data were produced on a NextSeq 500. During library preparation, unique molecular identifiers were attached to individual cDNA molecules so that TCRs could be counted in a quantitative, reproducible way. For every blood RNA sample, sequencing covered both the TCR alpha and TCR beta chains. As for how the authors treated the data: A median of about 89,000 TCRs per sample was observed, with a range of about 20,000 to 750,000. The Decombinator software suite was used to annotate the V, J and CDR3 of the TCR reads. To make PS versus PT1 abundance plots, every sample was subsampled to the same number of TCRs (28,000). TCRs were defined as expanded if absent before sensitization and observed at least eight times at the 2-week time point. TCRdb reprocessed the public reads (quality trimming at Q25 with fastp, clone calling with MiXCR) and kept in-frame beta chains. Identical CDR3 proteins give one entry, which carries the most common genes and DNA. It is TCRdb's table, rather than the study itself, that gives the V and J calls and clone size. The sample table holds some 50,000 distinct CDR3 sequences, of which about 9% were seen once. 13% of the sample is taken by the ten largest.

In the paper's terms, the time point label means: patch test 1, 2 weeks after DPC sensitization. Taken with the paper, the label for treatment or condition translates to: therapeutic diphenylcyclopropenone sensitization with weekly scalp DPC. Blood at each patch-test visit was drawn before the patch test was applied. Eligible patients were aged 18 to 70, diagnosed with alopecia, deemed suitable for DPC therapy, and excluded if pregnant. Total RNA was extracted from unfractionated whole blood that had been collected in Tempus Blood RNA tubes. This clonotype has ten or more counts. Its antigen is currently not known. Per-base quality was not reported, and no clone a single base away is much larger than it. The CDR3, cysteine through phenylalanine, is 11 amino acids long. Only CDR3 DNA is held: 33 bases, read in frame from base 1. Sequences SEHNR (CDR1) and FQNEAQ (CDR2) are obtained from the germline V gene (reference sequence). V is pared back by 3 bases and J by 11 bases, with 11 bases lying between the germline termini.

The chain is assembled from TRBV7-9 and TRBJ2-7, with TRBD1 perhaps the D gene, on 7 matching bases. This TCR was recovered from a woman aged 40 to 50 with alopecia areata. Some clones in this sample may be carry-over from other donors' samples. The specimen was whole blood, collected in connection with sensitization to the hapten diphenylcyclopropenone (DPC). The CDR3: CASSFDREEYF. The DNA sequence is TGTGCCAGCAGCTTCGACAGGGAGGAGTACTTC.